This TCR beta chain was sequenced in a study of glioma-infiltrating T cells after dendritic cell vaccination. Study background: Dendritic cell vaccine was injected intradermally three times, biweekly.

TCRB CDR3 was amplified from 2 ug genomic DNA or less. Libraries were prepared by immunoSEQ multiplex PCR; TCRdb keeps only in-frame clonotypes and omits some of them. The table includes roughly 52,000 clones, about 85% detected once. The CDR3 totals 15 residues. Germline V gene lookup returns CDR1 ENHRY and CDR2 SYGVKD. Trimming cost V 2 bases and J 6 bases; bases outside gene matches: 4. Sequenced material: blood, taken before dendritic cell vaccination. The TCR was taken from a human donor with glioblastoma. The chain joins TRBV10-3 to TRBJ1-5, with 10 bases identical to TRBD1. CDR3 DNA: TGTGCCATCAGTGAGAGACAGGGGGCGGGTCAGCCCCAGCATTTT. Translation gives CAISERQGAGQPQHF.